The following is a T cell receptor beta chain sequence with its context. What it binds is not known. Between the trimmed V and J ends, which lost 1 base and 0 bases, there was a span of 10 bases. CDR1 SGHTA and CDR2 FQGNSA come from the germline V gene. This CDR3 spans 15 amino acids. These data originate in a study of cytotoxic CD8 clonotypes in ibrutinib-treated CLL. In the study overall: The patients comprised about a dozen relapsed/refractory and more than 14 treatment-naive cases, approximately 18 IGHV unmutated. Partial responses totalled approximately 24 and complete responses 2; after median around six years, 14 remained remitted and approximately twelve progressed.

Whole-study results and caveats: Shared public clonotypes were rare, and on treatment they either got smaller or stayed the same. Rising at ibrutinib response, clonality subsequently fell back toward baseline at progression.

Only in-frame clones appear in the TCRdb table, and some are missing; sequencing was by immunoSEQ multiplex PCR. The table records 150,000 or so clones, around nine tenths of them present only once. This chain links TRBV7-2 with TRBJ2-7; D possibly corresponds to TRBD1 (5 bases). The clonotype was recovered from a human donor with chronic lymphocytic leukemia. This material consisted of PBMCs, taken at disease progression, from a patient treated with ibrutinib. The CDR3, as DNA: TGTGCCAGCAGCTTAGAGGTGACAGCCTCCTACGAGCAGTACTTC. This encodes CASSLEVTASYEQYF.